The sequence of this T cell receptor beta chain was determined in a study of CD8 T cells in Susac syndrome. A single count supports this clonotype. RNA was extracted with the RNeasy kit, and a quantity of roughly 0.45 to 1 ug was reverse transcribed using random hexamers. TCRdb redid the calling of the immunoSEQ multiplex PCR reads with MiXCR, one entry per CDR3 protein. The profile shows 95,000 to 150,000 distinct CDR3 sequences, around 94% of them singletons. Through negative isolation, CD4+ and CD8+ T cells were obtained, while TEMRA cells were enriched using FACS. This CDR3 spans 14 amino acids. The V gene end was trimmed by 5 bases and the J gene end by 4 bases; junction bases not matched to a gene: 4.

The chain uses TRBV12-3 or TRBV12-4 and TRBJ1-2; 10 bases map to TRBD1. Sequencing was done on a sample of CD8+ T cells from PBMCs. This clonotype was obtained from a human donor with Susac syndrome. The CDR3 protein is CASSPRTGGYGYTF. CDR3 bases: TGTGCCAGCAGTCCCCGGACAGGGGGCTATGGCTACACCTTC.